This entry is about one TCR beta chain. Antigen: not known. The sample belongs to a study of blood T cells in healthy people across ages. Study-wide results and caveats: Whereas aged donors had fewer naive CD4+ cells, long-lived donors had more of them and higher diversity.

A J-beta primer mix and a sample-barcoded 5' primer were used in a second PCR of about 7 to 12 cycles. Template switching added a 12-random-nucleotide identifier to every cDNA molecule. TCRdb reanalysed the 5' RACE reads using MiXCR and keeps one entry per CDR3 protein. The sample contains more than 650,000 distinct CDR3 sequences, approximately 55% of which appear only once. This CDR3 is 15 amino acids long. Germline V CDR1 and CDR2: MNHEY, SMNVEV (reference sequence). Total RNA was extracted at no less than 6 micrograms per sample. V is TRBV27 and J is TRBJ2-4; 8 bases are shared with TRBD1. The end of the DNA is better explained by TRBJ2-7, so the J call may be wrong. The sequenced sample was blood. This clonotype was sampled from an elderly man in good health. CDR3 loop: CASSLGTGRTYEQYF. The CDR3, as DNA: TGTGCCAGCAGTTTGGGGACAGGACGAACCTACGAGCAGTACTTC.